This entry lists 14 T cell receptor beta chains sequenced from one sample in a study of breast tumors, draining lymph nodes, adjacent tissues. Axillary draining lymph nodes of breast cancer patients supplied the node samples. TCRdb recomputed calls from the multiplex PCR reads with MiXCR, one row per CDR3 protein. The sample yields about 230,000 distinct CDR3 sequences, about 32% seen once. Sequenced: axillary lymph node tissue. These receptors came from a female donor with breast cancer. Some clones in this sample may be carry-over from other donors' samples.

This clonotype was counted at least ten times. This sequence joins TRBV30 and TRBJ1-2; D ambiguous. CDR1 is GTSNPN and CDR2 is SVGIG in the germline V gene (reference sequence). Between the trimmed V and J ends, which lost 1 base and 7 bases, there was a span of 7 bases. The CDR3 extends over 11 amino acids. This chain's CDR3 is CAWSGAGGYTF. CDR3 bases: TGTGCCTGGAGTGGGGCGGGTGGCTACACCTTC.

This clonotype was counted ten times or more. The chain joins TRBV3-1 to TRBJ2-7; 8 positions agree with TRBD2. Germline V gene lookup returns CDR1 LGHDT and CDR2 YNNKEL (reference sequence). V gave up 1 base and J gave up 3 bases; unmatched junction bases: 8. This CDR3 contains 16 residues. The CDR3 loop reads CASSQGRAGVVYEQYF. DNA of the CDR3: TGTGCCAGCAGCCAAGGTCGAGCGGGAGTAGTCTACGAGCAGTACTTC.

The chain couples TRBV6-1 to TRBJ2-7; D is unresolved. There are 12 residues in the CDR3. V was cut by 5 bases and J by 3 bases, with 8 bases left in between. CDR1 is MNHNS, CDR2 SASEGT, per germline. DNA of the CDR3: TGTGCCAGCAGTCGAACCTACTACGAGCAGTACTTC. As protein: CASSRTYYEQYF.

V gene TRBV6-6 combines with J gene TRBJ1-2; 7 positions agree with TRBD1. The length of the CDR3 is 14 residues. Germline CDR1 is MNHNY and CDR2 is SVGAGI (reference sequence). Unmatched junction bases numbered 7, after V lost 5 bases and J lost 4 bases. The CDR3, as DNA: TGTGCCAGCAGTCCACAGACAGGGAGCTATGGCTACACCTTC. This sequence encodes CASSPQTGSYGYTF.

About this clonotype: A much more abundant neighbour one base away suggests this may be a read error. The chain joins TRBV11-3 to TRBJ2-1; D uncertain. Germline CDR1 reads SGHNT; CDR2 reads YENEEA. The CDR3 is made up of 14 amino acids. CDR3 in amino acids: CASGRNPSSNEQFF. Written as DNA, the CDR3 is TGTGCCAGCGGGCGTAATCCATCCTCCAATGAGCAGTTCTTC.

This clonotype showed up many times. The chain carries TRBV27 and TRBJ1-3; D perhaps matches TRBD1 (6 bases). V was shortened by 1 base and J by 4 bases, with 11 bases between the two germline ends. The germline gives CDR1 MNHEY, CDR2 SMNVEV (reference sequence). This CDR3 is 15 amino acids long. The CDR3 DNA follows: TGTGCCAGCAGTTTATTAGGACAGATGGGAAACACCATATATTTT. Its protein is CASSLLGQMGNTIYF.

This clonotype was observed at least ten times. The chain employs TRBV12-3 or TRBV12-4 and TRBJ1-4; D is ambiguous. V was trimmed by 6 bases and J by 7 bases, leaving 12 bases between them. The CDR3 has 13 residues. The DNA for the CDR3 is TGTGCCAGCAGCGAACAACTTTCTGAAAAACTGTTTTTT. This codes for CASSEQLSEKLFF.

The rearrangement joins TRBV3-1 to TRBJ1-2; D might be TRBD1 (6 bases). The germline CDR1 and CDR2 sequences are LGHDT and YNNKEL (reference sequence). The V end lost 1 base, the J end lost 5 bases, and 8 bases lay between the germline ends. CDR3 size: 13 residues. The CDR3 coding sequence is TGTGCCAGCAGCCAAGGGACAGCTTATGGCTACACCTTC. Translated, it gives CASSQGTAYGYTF.

The chain employs TRBV6-5 and TRBJ1-1; D gene unclear. Germline assignment: CDR1 MNHEY and CDR2 SVGAGI. Trimming pared 2 bases from V and 1 base from J, leaving 8 bases between. The CDR3 has 14 residues. CDR3 region: CASSYHDRNTEAFF. DNA for the CDR3: TGTGCCAGCAGTTACCATGACCGGAACACTGAAGCTTTCTTT.

Worth noting for this clonotype: A much larger clone differs by one base, so this may be a read error. The V gene is TRBV13, the J gene TRBJ1-2; 7 bases are a match to TRBD1. The CDR3 is made up of 14 amino acids. The germline CDR1 and CDR2 sequences are PRHDT and FYEKMQ (reference sequence). CDR3 residues: CASSHQPTGFGYTF. CDR3 sequence (DNA): TGCGCCAGCAGCCACCAACCGACAGGGTTCGGCTACACCTTC.

This clonotype was counted at least ten times. DNA for the CDR3: TGCAGTGCTCCCGGGACAGGGAGGGGGAACACTGAAGCTTTCTTT. Its protein is CSAPGTGRGNTEAFF. The chain combines TRBV20-1 with TRBJ1-1, with 9 bases that match TRBD1. CDR3 length: 15 residues. Trimming at V came to 5 bases and at J to 1 base, leaving 8 bases not matched to a gene. Germline CDR1 and CDR2: DFQATT and SNEGSKA (reference sequence).

This chain connects TRBV25-1 to TRBJ2-1; no clear D gene. Between the trimmed V and J ends, which lost 8 bases and 2 bases, there was a span of 19 bases. This CDR3 region has 16 residues. CDR1 and CDR2 (germline): MGHDK, SYGVNS. CDR3 in amino acids: CASLVWAIGTYNEQFF. The CDR3 nucleotides read TGTGCCAGCTTGGTTTGGGCTATCGGTACCTACAATGAGCAGTTCTTC. The full variable domain, rest sourced from reference TRBV25-1 and TRBJ2-1, is EADIYQTPRYLVIGTGKKITLECSQTMGHDKMYWYQQDPGMELHLIHYSYGVNSTEKGDLSSESTVSRIRTEHFPLTLESARPSHTSQYLCASLVWAIGTYNEQFFGPGTRLTVL.

The V call is TRBV18, the J call TRBJ1-1, with TRBD1 as a possible D gene (5 bases). V was pared by 2 bases and J by 1 base, with 8 bases between. CDR3 length: 14 residues. Germline V gives CDR1 KGHSH, CDR2 LQKENI. CDR3 residues: CASSPGGGNTEAFF. The CDR3 nucleotides read TGTGCCAGCTCACCAGGGGGGGGGAACACTGAAGCTTTCTTT.

This clonotype came up a few times. A single base separates this from a much larger clone, so it may be a read error. This chain uses TRBV7-9 with TRBJ2-7, with TRBD1 as a possible D gene (5 bases). This CDR3 has 12 amino acids. In germline, CDR1 is SEHNR, CDR2 FQNEAQ (reference sequence). The CDR3 nucleotides are TGTGCCAGCAGCTTATCAGGGCACGAGCGGTACTTC. Its protein is CASSLSGHERYF. Using reference TRBV7-9 and TRBJ2-7 for the parts outside the CDR3, the full variable domain is DTGVSQNPRHKITKRGQNVTFRCDPISEHNRLYWYRQTLGQGPEFLTYFQNEAQLEKSRLLSDRFSAERPKGSFSTLEIQRTEQGDSAMYLCASSLSGHERYFGPGTRLTVT.